These 11 T cell receptor beta chains were sequenced from one sample in a study of blood T cell repertoires in COVID-19. Measured with immunoSEQ multiplex PCR; TCRdb has only the in-frame clones, and not every one. The sample includes approximately 170,000 clones, 86% of them seen just once. The sample taken for sequencing was peripheral blood. The receptor source for this set is a woman aged 60-75 years with COVID-19, enrolled during active disease.

This chain uses TRBV19 with TRBJ1-4; D is ambiguous. The length of the CDR3 is 13 residues. In germline, CDR1 is LNHDA, CDR2 SQIVND (reference sequence). Trimming left V 6 bases short and J 0 bases short, with 5 bases between. The CDR3 is CASSLATNEKLFF. For the CDR3, the DNA is TGTGCCAGTAGCCTAGCAACTAATGAAAAACTGTTTTTT.

This chain connects TRBV27 to TRBJ2-7; D possibly corresponds to TRBD1 (6 bases). The germline V gene encodes CDR1 MNHEY and CDR2 SMNVEV (reference sequence). The V gene lost 5 bases and the J gene lost 2 bases, with 10 bases spanning the gap. The CDR3 has 13 amino acids. The CDR3 DNA sequence: TGTGCCAGCAGTAGCAGGGGCACCTACGAGCAGTACTTC. It is translated as CASSSRGTYEQYF.

This chain uses TRBV20-1 with TRBJ2-1; D perhaps matches TRBD2 (5 bases). Germline-derived CDR1 and CDR2 are DFQATT and SNEGSKA (reference sequence). V was cut by 3 bases and J by 9 bases, with 6 bases left in between. The CDR3 runs to 10 residues. This CDR3 reads CSASGVEQFF. Here the CDR3 DNA reads TGCAGTGCTAGCGGGGTTGAGCAGTTCTTC.

The chain uses TRBV7-8 and TRBJ2-5; TRBD1 matches at 10 bases. The ends lost 5 bases at V and 4 bases at J; junction bases unmatched: 1. The CDR3 covers 13 residues. Looked up from germline, CDR1 is SGHVS and CDR2 is FQNEAQ. The CDR3 DNA reads TGTGCCAGCAGCGGACAGGGGGGAGAGACCCAGTACTTC. It is translated as CASSGQGGETQYF.

This chain uses TRBV11-3 with TRBJ2-1; D is perhaps TRBD1 (6 bases). The CDR3 totals 12 residues. V was clipped by 5 bases and J by 13 bases, with 15 bases between them. Germline values: CDR1 SGHNT, CDR2 YENEEA. The CDR3 here is CASSMRGSLQFF. DNA for the CDR3: TGTGCCAGCAGCATGAGGGGGAGCTTACAGTTCTTC.

The chain joins TRBV30 to TRBJ1-2; the D gene is possibly TRBD1 (6 bases). The CDR3 spans 12 residues. Per the germline V gene, CDR1 is GTSNPN and CDR2 is SVGIG (reference sequence). V was clipped by 1 base and J by 8 bases, with 11 bases between them. CDR3 sequence reads: CAWSGQVGGYTF. CDR3 sequence (DNA): TGTGCCTGGAGTGGACAGGTGGGAGGCTACACCTTC.

The CDR3 bases are TGTGCCTGGAACGCAGGACAAGAGACCCAGTACTTC. Protein product: CAWNAGQETQYF. The chain couples TRBV30 to TRBJ2-5; D is uncertain. CDR1 and CDR2 (germline): GTSNPN, SVGIG (reference sequence). The V gene lost 4 bases and the J gene lost 2 bases, with 8 bases spanning the gap. The CDR3 runs to 12 residues.

V usage is TRBV9 and J usage is TRBJ2-1, with 13 bases aligning to TRBD2. The germline V gene has CDR1 SGDLS and CDR2 YYNGEE. The CDR3 extends over 16 amino acids. V dropped 4 bases and J dropped 8; count of bases not matched to a gene: 9. The chain's CDR3 is CASSSGTSGRAHEQFF. In nucleotides, the CDR3 is TGTGCCAGCAGCTCGGGAACTAGCGGGAGGGCCCATGAGCAGTTCTTC.

V gene TRBV27 combines with J gene TRBJ2-7, with 13 bases identical to TRBD2. CDR3 length: 17 amino acids. Germline V gene lookup returns CDR1 MNHEY and CDR2 SMNVEV (reference sequence). V dropped 3 bases and J dropped 1; count of bases not matched to a gene: 6. The CDR3 nucleotides are TGTGCCAGCAGTTTCCTCGGACTAGCGGGAGATTCCTACGAGCAGTACTTC. Its protein is CASSFLGLAGDSYEQYF.

The V call is TRBV2, the J call TRBJ2-1, with 12 bases matching TRBD2. Germline V lookup: CDR1 SNHLY, CDR2 FYNNEI. Unmatched junction bases numbered 7, after V lost 7 bases and J lost 9 bases. The length of the CDR3 is 14 residues. The CDR3 nucleotides read TGTGCCAGCACTTCGACTAGCGGGAGAACTGAGCAGTTCTTC. It is translated as CASTSTSGRTEQFF.

The V call is TRBV7-2, the J call TRBJ1-1; possibly TRBD1 for D (6 bases). Germline V gene lookup returns CDR1 SGHTA and CDR2 FQGNSA. Trimming took 2 bases from V and 3 from J, leaving 13 bases between them. This CDR3 contains 15 residues. CDR3: CASSLLPQGHTEAFF. The CDR3 DNA sequence: TGTGCCAGCAGCTTACTGCCTCAGGGGCACACTGAAGCTTTCTTT. The full variable domain, in which reference TRBV7-2 and TRBJ1-1 provide the parts outside the CDR3, is GAGVSQSPSNKVTEKGKDVELRCDPISGHTALYWYRQSLGQGLEFLIYFQGNSAPDKSGLPSDRFSAERTGGSVSTLTIQRTQQEDSAVYLCASSLLPQGHTEAFFGQGTRLTVV.